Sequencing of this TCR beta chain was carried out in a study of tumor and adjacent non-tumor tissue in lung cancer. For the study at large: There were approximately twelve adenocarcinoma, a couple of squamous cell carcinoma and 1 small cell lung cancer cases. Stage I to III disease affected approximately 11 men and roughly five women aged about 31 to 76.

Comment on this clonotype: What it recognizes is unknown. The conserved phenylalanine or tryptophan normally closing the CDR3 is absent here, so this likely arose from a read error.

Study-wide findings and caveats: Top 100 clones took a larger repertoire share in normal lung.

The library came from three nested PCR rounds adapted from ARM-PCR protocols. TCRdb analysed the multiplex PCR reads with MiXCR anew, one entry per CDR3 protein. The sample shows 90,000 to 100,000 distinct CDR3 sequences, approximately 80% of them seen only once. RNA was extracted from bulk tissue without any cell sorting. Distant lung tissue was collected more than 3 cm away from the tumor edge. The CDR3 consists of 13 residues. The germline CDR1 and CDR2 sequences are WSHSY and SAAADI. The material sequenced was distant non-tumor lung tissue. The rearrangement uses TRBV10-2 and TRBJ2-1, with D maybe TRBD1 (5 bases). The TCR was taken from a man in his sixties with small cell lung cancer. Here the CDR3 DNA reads TGCGTCAGCTGCGAGACTGGTCAGGGTGAGCAGTTCCTC. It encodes CVSCETGQGEQFL.